This record looks at one T cell receptor (beta chain) sequence and its context. Its target is unknown. The germline V gene has CDR1 DFQATT and CDR2 SNEGSKA (reference sequence). The J segment lost 1 base and the V segment lost 5 bases, leaving 4 bases of the junction unmatched. The CDR3 loop spans 14 amino acids. The sample comes from a study of T cells after yellow fever vaccination. From the 5' RACE reads, TCRdb called clonotypes with MiXCR, one entry per CDR3 protein. The sample gives 250,000 to 300,000 distinct CDR3 sequences, approximately 8% of which show up once; approximately 3.3% is in the top ten. Study findings and constraints: Primary-vaccination clones mostly resurfaced post-booster (about 95% CD4, about 87% CD8).

Sample: CD4+ T cells sorted from PBMCs, taken 5 days after the yellow fever booster vaccination. This chain joins TRBV20-1 and TRBJ2-7; the match to TRBD2 covers 11 bases. The source of this sequence is a man between 18 and 35 years old who received the YFV17D yellow fever vaccine. The CDR3 loop reads CSAARTSGSYEQYF. CDR3 DNA sequence: TGCAGTGCTGCCAGGACTAGCGGGTCCTACGAGCAGTACTTC.